This TCR beta chain was identified during a study of blood T cells in healthy people across ages. A J-beta primer mix and a sample-barcoded 5' primer were used in a second PCR of roughly 7 to 12 cycles. Each CDR3 protein gets one entry after TCRdb re-called the 5' RACE reads with MiXCR. This table has about 780,000 distinct CDR3 sequences, about 26% appearing once. Germline assignment: CDR1 ENHRY and CDR2 SYGVKD. The CDR3 sequence is 13 residues long. V was trimmed by 11 bases and J by 2 bases, leaving 13 bases between them. These data were likewise used in another study, on T cells of mothers and their children. As that report states: Each mother yielded more than 8 million TCR beta CDR3 reads. Each child yielded 2.5 million to 3 million reads. Slightly higher but non-significant overlap marked related mother-child pairs versus unrelated pairs.

The receptor was isolated from a boy younger than 18 in good health. The gene calls are TRBV10-3 and TRBJ1-3; no reliable D call. Sequenced material: blood. CDR3 bases: TGTGCCGTAACTCGAGTCCCTGGAAACACCATATATTTT. The encoded protein is CAVTRVPGNTIYF.